The 25 T cell receptor beta chains given below trace back to one sample, sequenced in a study of cytomegalovirus exposure and HLA in healthy donors (TCRdb year 2017). To prepare the library, the immunoSEQ multiplex PCR assay was applied. For the multiplex PCR, a mixture combining 60 forward primers for TCR Vbeta segments and 13 reverse primers for TCR Jbeta segments was used. Entries here come from immuneACCESS through TCRdb and include only in-frame sequences with V and J called. Some clones fail to appear in such tables; in the studies checked, an unresolved V gene covers under half of the shortfall, and the cause of the remainder is unknown. This sample comprises roughly 55,000 clones, 55% to 85% of them detected only once. The top ten clonotypes cover less than 45% of the sample. Material for sequencing was PBMCs. The receptor source for this set is a man aged 35 to 55 in good health and CMV-seropositive.

This clone has more than one count but fewer than ten. The rearrangement uses TRBV5-1 and TRBJ1-2; D is possibly TRBD1 (5 bases). Germline loops: CDR1 SGHRS, CDR2 YFSETQ. The ends were cut back, 0 bases at V and 1 base at J, with 10 bases in the middle. This CDR3 has 15 residues. Here the CDR3 DNA reads TGCGCCAGCAGCTTGGGTGCAGGGATTAACTATGGCTACACCTTC. Protein sequence: CASSLGAGINYGYTF.

The rearrangement joins TRBV2 to TRBJ1-2; tentative D call: TRBD1 (6 bases). Germline values: CDR1 SNHLY, CDR2 FYNNEI. The V gene lost 3 bases and the J gene lost 4 bases, with 9 bases spanning the gap. The CDR3 runs to 13 residues. The chain's CDR3 is CASSDDRSYGYTF. CDR3 DNA: TGTGCCAGCAGTGACGACAGGTCCTATGGCTACACCTTC.

The rearrangement joins TRBV6-5 to TRBJ1-5, with 8 bases aligning to TRBD1. With V trimmed by 10 bases and J by 3 bases, 11 bases remained unmatched. Germline lookup yields CDR1 MNHEY and CDR2 SVGAGI. This CDR3 has 15 amino acids. CDR3 DNA sequence: TGTGCCACCCAAATAGGCAGGGGGCACAATCAGCCCCAGCATTTT. It translates to CATQIGRGHNQPQHF.

This clone was seen only a few times. This sequence joins TRBV7-6 and TRBJ2-1; D perhaps matches TRBD2 (7 bases). Trimming took off 1 base at V and 5 bases at J, with 9 bases between the two ends. Germline assignment: CDR1 SGHVS and CDR2 FNYEAQ. The CDR3 is made up of 14 amino acids. CDR3 sequence (DNA): TGTGCCAGCAGCTTAGAGCGGGACAACAATGAGCAGTTCTTC. Translating gives CASSLERDNNEQFF.

The CDR3, as DNA: TGTGCCAGCAGCCCCGCAGCGAACCAAGAGACCCAGTACTTC. This codes for CASSPAANQETQYF. The rearrangement links TRBV7-2 to TRBJ2-5; unclear D gene. The CDR3 has 14 amino acids. Germline lookup yields CDR1 SGHTA and CDR2 FQGNSA. Deletions cut 5 bases from V and 0 bases from J, with 10 bases between.

The rearrangement links TRBV18 to TRBJ2-1; 10 bases line up with TRBD2. The germline V gene encodes CDR1 KGHSH and CDR2 LQKENI. The CDR3 spans 14 residues. Losses at the gene ends were 5 bases for V and 8 bases for J; bases not matched to a gene: 6. CDR3 coding DNA: TGTGCCAGCTCATCAGCGGGGGGGCTTGATGAGCAGTTCTTC. Its translation: CASSSAGGLDEQFF.

The rearrangement uses TRBV6-1 and TRBJ1-2; D not resolved. Trimming cost V 5 bases and J 1 base, with 5 bases left between them. The germline CDR1 and CDR2 sequences are MNHNS and SASEGT. The CDR3 loop spans 12 amino acids. CDR3 sequence reads: CASSLINYGYTF. The CDR3 nucleotides are TGTGCCAGCAGTCTTATTAACTATGGCTACACCTTC.

This chain joins TRBV7-8 and TRBJ2-5, with D possibly matching TRBD2 (7 bases). V gave up 2 bases and J gave up 4 bases, with 11 bases separating them. The CDR3 runs to 14 residues. Germline V gene data show CDR1 as SGHVS and CDR2 as FQNEAQ. The CDR3 region has the DNA TGTGCCAGCAGCTTATTAGGGGGGGGAGAGACCCAGTACTTC. This gives the protein CASSLLGGGETQYF.

This clone was picked up a small number of times. This sequence joins TRBV19 and TRBJ1-1, with TRBD1 matching over 7 bases. The junction had 9 bases not matched to a gene; V was cut back by 7 bases and J by 4 bases. This CDR3 has 14 residues. Germline values: CDR1 LNHDA, CDR2 SQIVND (reference sequence). CDR3 protein: CASKSGQRFTEAFF. The DNA for the CDR3 is TGTGCCAGTAAGTCGGGACAGCGGTTCACTGAAGCTTTCTTT.

This chain connects TRBV5-4 to TRBJ1-1; no reliable D call. Trimming cost V 3 bases and J 7 bases, with 16 bases left between them. Germline V lookup: CDR1 SGHNT, CDR2 YYREEE (reference sequence). This CDR3 has 14 residues. The CDR3 spells CASSSGEAGGEAFF. In DNA, the CDR3 is TGTGCCAGCAGCTCGGGAGAAGCTGGCGGTGAAGCTTTCTTT.

This clone was recorded a few times. V and J are TRBV18 and TRBJ2-5; a weak D match, TRBD1 (6 bases). V was pared by 2 bases and J by 3 bases, with 7 bases between. The CDR3 loop spans 13 amino acids. Germline V gene sequence: CDR1 KGHSH, CDR2 LQKENI. The CDR3 protein is CASSPGQKETQYF. The CDR3, as DNA: TGTGCCAGCTCACCAGGACAGAAAGAGACCCAGTACTTC. Together with reference TRBV18 and TRBJ2-5, the CDR3 gives the full variable domain: NAGVMQNPRHLVRRRGQEARLRCSPMKGHSHVYWYRQLPEEGLKFMVYLQKENIIDESGMPKERFSAEFPKEGPSILRIQQVVRGDSAAYFCASSPGQKETQYFGPGTRLLVL.

With respect to this clone: The sample carries other DNA sequences with the same CDR3. The chain employs TRBV7-9 and TRBJ1-1; D perhaps matches TRBD1 (6 bases). V dropped 3 bases and J dropped 1 base, with 6 bases sitting between them. The germline V gene encodes CDR1 SEHNR and CDR2 FQNEAQ (reference sequence). The CDR3 sequence is 13 residues long. CDR3 DNA sequence: TGTGCCAGCAGCTTGGGACAGAACACTGAAGCTTTCTTT. It codes for CASSLGQNTEAFF.

This sequence joins TRBV7-9 and TRBJ1-2, with a tentative D call TRBD1 (5 bases). CDR3 length equals 15 residues. Germline V gene sequence: CDR1 SEHNR, CDR2 FQNEAQ (reference sequence). Trimming cost V 1 base and J 8 bases, with 17 bases left between them. CDR3 coding DNA: TGTGCCAGCAGCTTAGGGGGTGGAGGGACGAAAGGCTACACCTTC. Encoded protein: CASSLGGGGTKGYTF.

The CDR3 sequence is CASRDYGTGISDEKLFF. CDR3 bases: TGTGCCAGCAGGGATTATGGGACAGGGATATCGGATGAAAAACTGTTTTTT. The rearrangement links TRBV2 to TRBJ1-4; 9 bases align to TRBD1. CDR3 length equals 17 residues. Germline V CDR1 and CDR2: SNHLY, FYNNEI. J lost 6 bases, V lost 6 bases, and 14 bases had no gene match.

The chain joins TRBV6-5 to TRBJ2-1, with D tentatively TRBD2 (6 bases). Trimming pared 4 bases from V and 9 bases from J, leaving 16 bases between. CDR3 size: 14 residues. Germline values: CDR1 MNHEY, CDR2 SVGAGI. The CDR3 protein is CASSSGTAPSEQFF. The CDR3 coding sequence is TGTGCCAGCAGTTCCGGGACTGCTCCCTCTGAGCAGTTCTTC.

The chain has TRBV18 and TRBJ2-7, with a weak D call TRBD1 (6 bases). Germline-derived CDR1 and CDR2 are KGHSH and LQKENI. The V end was cut by 5 bases, the J end by 5 bases, with 10 bases between. This CDR3 spans 12 amino acids. The CDR3 DNA reads TGTGCCAGCTCAAAAGGGGGAGACGAGCAGTACTTC. Amino acids: CASSKGGDEQYF.

The genes are TRBV30 and TRBJ1-1; weak D call: TRBD1 (5 bases). The germline CDR1 and CDR2 sequences are GTSNPN and SVGIG (reference sequence). The CDR3 is 13 amino acids. V was cut by 5 bases and J by 1 base, with 11 bases left in between. The DNA for the CDR3 is TGTGCCTGGGGGGGAGGACAGAACACTGAAGCTTTCTTT. Translating it yields CAWGGGQNTEAFF.

The chain couples TRBV6-6 to TRBJ2-7; 7 nucleotides align to TRBD1. Looked up from germline, CDR1 is MNHNY and CDR2 is SVGAGI (reference sequence). The CDR3 runs 14 residues. V was pared by 2 bases and J by 2 bases, with 3 bases of the junction left unmatched. CDR3 region: CASSYGTETYEQYF. The CDR3 bases are TGTGCCAGCAGTTACGGGACAGAAACCTACGAGCAGTACTTC.

The chain combines TRBV18 with TRBJ1-1; TRBD1 is a possible D gene (5 bases). The CDR3 contains 13 residues. V gave up 3 bases and J gave up 1 base, with 6 bases separating them. Per germline, CDR1 KGHSH and CDR2 LQKENI. CDR3 in amino acids: CASSPGQNTEAFF. For the CDR3, the DNA is TGTGCCAGCTCACCCGGACAGAACACTGAAGCTTTCTTT.

The CDR3 spells CASRPRGGNYGYTF. DNA for the CDR3: TGTGCCAGCAGGCCGCGGGGGGGTAACTATGGCTACACCTTC. The V gene is TRBV6-5, the J gene TRBJ1-2, with D maybe TRBD1 (5 bases). Looked up from germline, CDR1 is MNHEY and CDR2 is SVGAGI. This CDR3 has 14 residues. Trimming removed 6 bases at V and 1 base at J, with 12 bases between.

Note on this clone: The same CDR3 can be traced to other DNA sequences in this sample. The chain carries TRBV29-1 and TRBJ2-3, with TRBD2 matching over 14 bases. Trimming removed 4 bases from V and 4 bases from J; junction bases left unmatched: 7. The CDR3 is 16 residues long. Germline V CDR1 and CDR2: SQVTM, ANQGSEA. The CDR3 DNA follows: TGCAGCGTTGCCGAGACTAGCGGGGGGGGGCCAGATACGCAGTATTTT. This encodes CSVAETSGGGPDTQYF.

The genes are TRBV4-1 and TRBJ2-7; TRBD2 aligns across 7 bases. The CDR3 loop spans 14 amino acids. Germline CDR1 is MGHRA and CDR2 is YSYEKL. V shed 6 bases and J 0 bases; nucleotides not matched to a gene: 5. The CDR3 nucleotides are TGCGCCAGCAGTAGGACTAGAACCTCCTACGAGCAGTACTTC. Translated: CASSRTRTSYEQYF.

The chain carries TRBV7-3 and TRBJ1-5; no firm D call. Germline loops: CDR1 SGHTA, CDR2 FQGTGA. CDR3 length equals 16 residues. V lost 2 bases to trimming and J lost 6 bases, with 17 bases between them. The CDR3 sequence: CASSLVEGMGGQPQHF. CDR3 in DNA: TGTGCCAGCAGCTTAGTTGAGGGAATGGGCGGTCAGCCCCAGCATTTT.

The chain has TRBV5-6 and TRBJ2-5; D is undetermined. This CDR3 contains 17 residues. Germline V gives CDR1 SGHDT, CDR2 YYEEEE. V shed 2 bases and J shed 4 bases, with 21 bases lying between them. The CDR3 spells CASSLLAGRSLGETQYF. The CDR3 DNA follows: TGTGCCAGCAGCTTACTGGCAGGCCGCTCGCTCGGAGAGACCCAGTACTTC.

This clone showed up just a few times. At one end the junction does not follow the germline gene, possibly because of a read error. V gene TRBV7-7 combines with J gene TRBJ1-3; D might be TRBD1 (5 bases). The germline V gene encodes CDR1 SSHAT and CDR2 FNYEAQ (reference sequence). CDR3 length equals 13 residues. The chain's CDR3 is CASSRDRSNTIYF. CDR3 coding DNA: TGTGCTAGCAGCCGCGACAGATCTAACACCATATATTTT. Full variable domain (rest looked up from reference TRBV7-7 and TRBJ1-3): GAGVSQSPRYKVTKRGQDVTLRCDPISSHATLYWYQQALGQGPEFLTYFNYEAQPDKSGLPSDRFSAERPEGSISTLTIQRTEQRDSAMYRCASSRDRSNTIYFGEGSWLTVV.